One and the same sample provided the 12 T cell receptor beta chains below, sequenced in a study of blood T cell repertoires in COVID-19. Profiling relied on immunoSEQ multiplex PCR, and the TCRdb table lists in-frame clones only, not all of them. Of 200,000 to 250,000 clones in the sample, 70% to 90% were seen once. The specimen was PBMCs or T cells enriched from blood (not recorded which). The receptors were sampled from a young man who had recovered from COVID-19.

The chain joins TRBV18 to TRBJ2-5, with TRBD1 as a possible D gene (6 bases). This CDR3 has 15 residues. The V gene's germline CDR1 is KGHSH and CDR2 LQKENI. V dropped 6 bases and J dropped 1 base, with 15 bases sitting between them. The DNA for the CDR3 is TGTGCCAGCTCCCTCGGACAGAAGATCCAAGAGACCCAGTACTTC. Its protein is CASSLGQKIQETQYF.

V gene TRBV6-4 combines with J gene TRBJ2-2; 7 bases are shared with TRBD2. V lost 4 bases to trimming and J lost 8 bases; unmatched junction nucleotides: 4. The CDR3 spans 13 residues. Germline values: CDR1 MRHNA, CDR2 SNTAGT. DNA of the CDR3: TGTGCCAGCAGTGTGCGGGAGTTTGGGGAGCTGTTTTTT. It is translated as CASSVREFGELFF.

The genes are TRBV14 and TRBJ2-3; D not resolved. This CDR3 contains 16 residues. V dropped 2 bases and J dropped 6 bases, with 18 bases sitting between them. Germline V CDR1 and CDR2: SGHDN, FVKESK. CDR3 coding DNA: TGTGCCAGCAGCCAATTTTTTCCTCCGAGGATGGATACGCAGTATTTT. This encodes CASSQFFPPRMDTQYF.

The chain has TRBV30 and TRBJ2-5; possibly TRBD2 for D (5 bases). Between the trimmed V and J ends, which lost 0 bases and 5 bases, there was a span of 19 bases. The CDR3 consists of 16 residues. Germline values: CDR1 GTSNPN, CDR2 SVGIG (reference sequence). The DNA of the CDR3 is TGTGCCTGGAGTGTACGTACGCCCCGAGAGGGTGAGACCCAGTACTTC. This encodes CAWSVRTPREGETQYF.

The J gene is TRBJ2-3, the V gene TRBV5-4; 9 nucleotides align to TRBD2. The CDR3 consists of 17 residues. Per the germline V gene, CDR1 is SGHNT and CDR2 is YYREEE (reference sequence). The ends lost 7 bases at V and 6 bases at J; junction bases unmatched: 18. Here the CDR3 reads CASFSYGTAGGSDTQYF. DNA for the CDR3: TGTGCCAGCTTTTCCTACGGGACAGCGGGGGGTAGCGATACGCAGTATTTT.

V and J are TRBV29-1 and TRBJ1-2, with unresolved D. V shed 3 bases and J shed 1 base, with 9 bases lying between them. The V gene's germline CDR1 is SQVTM and CDR2 ANQGSEA. The CDR3 extends over 13 amino acids. Written as DNA, the CDR3 is TGCAGCGTTGAGGGAGAGTTTAACTATGGCTACACCTTC. Its translation is CSVEGEFNYGYTF. The full variable domain, completed using reference TRBV29-1 and TRBJ1-2, is SAVISQKPSRDICQRGTSLTIQCQVDSQVTMMFWYRQQPGQSLTLIATANQGSEATYESGFVIDKFPISRPNLTFSTLTVSNMSPEDSSIYLCSVEGEFNYGYTFGSGTRLTVV.

The chain employs TRBV6-2 or TRBV6-3 and TRBJ2-7, with 8 bases fitting TRBD1. There are 13 residues in the CDR3. V was clipped by 4 bases and J by 4 bases; unmatched bases: 3. Germline V gene sequence: CDR1 MNHEY, CDR2 SVGEGT. The chain's CDR3 is CASSWRQGYEQYF. In DNA, the CDR3 is TGTGCCAGCAGTTGGCGACAGGGGTACGAGCAGTACTTC.

This chain connects TRBV19 to TRBJ1-1, with D possibly TRBD1 on 6 matching bases. V was trimmed by 6 bases and J by 1 base, leaving 12 bases between them. The germline V gene has CDR1 LNHDA and CDR2 SQIVND (reference sequence). The CDR3 has 14 amino acids. In DNA form, the CDR3 reads TGTGCCAGTAGGAACAGGGCCGCGAACACTGAAGCTTTCTTT. Residues: CASRNRAANTEAFF. The whole variable domain, filled in from reference TRBV19 and TRBJ1-1, reads DGGITQSPKYLFRKEGQNVTLSCEQNLNHDAMYWYRQDPGQGLRLIYYSQIVNDFQKGDIAEGYSVSREKKESFPLTVTSAQKNPTAFYLCASRNRAANTEAFFGQGTRLTVV.

The chain recombines TRBV4-2 with TRBJ1-1; D not certain. There are 13 residues in the CDR3. V was pared by 4 bases and J by 3 bases, with 9 bases between. CDR1 is LGHNA, CDR2 YNFKEQ, per germline. The CDR3 is CASSPTVYTEAFF. The CDR3 DNA reads TGTGCCAGCAGCCCAACAGTTTACACTGAAGCTTTCTTT.

The chain has TRBV14 and TRBJ1-2; TRBD1 aligns across 10 bases. The germline V gene encodes CDR1 SGHDN and CDR2 FVKESK. The CDR3 is 16 amino acids. J lost 5 bases, V lost 0 bases, and 6 bases had no gene match. The CDR3 spells CASSQDRDRGRYGYTF. In DNA form, the CDR3 reads TGTGCCAGCAGCCAAGATCGAGACAGGGGGCGGTATGGCTACACCTTC.

The chain uses TRBV30 and TRBJ1-1; 7 bases are shared with TRBD1. Germline-derived CDR1 and CDR2 are GTSNPN and SVGIG (reference sequence). This CDR3 spans 13 amino acids. The CDR3 nucleotides read TGTGCACTGGGACAGTTCATGAACACTGAAGCTTTCTTT. It is translated as CALGQFMNTEAFF.

The rearrangement joins TRBV27 to TRBJ1-1; D is unclear. The CDR3 is 14 residues long. Trimming left V 4 bases short and J 1 base short, with 10 bases between. Germline values: CDR1 MNHEY, CDR2 SMNVEV (reference sequence). CDR3 region: CASSSTGWNTEAFF. CDR3 coding DNA: TGTGCCAGCAGTTCGACGGGGTGGAACACTGAAGCTTTCTTT.